The 27 T cell receptor beta chains given below trace back to one sample, sequenced in a study of T-cell reconstitution after alpha-beta-depleted transplantation in children. Preparation of the TCRbeta library involved a method that used unique molecular identifiers. TCRdb processed the PCR reads anew with MiXCR; each CDR3 protein has one entry. The sample carries around 72,000 distinct CDR3 sequences, around 4.7% recorded once. This specimen was PBMCs, mostly from graft donor cells, taken 180 days after TCRalphabeta/CD19-depleted stem cell transplant. The receptors were gathered from a boy under three years old who had a stem cell transplant for acute myeloid leukemia, so the T cells may come from the graft donor.

This clonotype was counted at least ten times. The chain links TRBV7-2 to TRBJ1-1; the D gene is possibly TRBD1 (5 bases). Per the germline V gene, CDR1 is SGHTA and CDR2 is FQGNSA. V was pared by 5 bases and J by 4 bases, with 11 bases between. The CDR3 loop spans 13 amino acids. The CDR3 DNA sequence: TGTGCCAGCAGCCCCCGGGGGGGCACTGAAGCTTTCTTT. Residues: CASSPRGGTEAFF.

This clonotype is deemed large. The chain employs TRBV20-1 and TRBJ1-1; D might be TRBD1 (5 bases). The V gene's germline CDR1 is DFQATT and CDR2 SNEGSKA (reference sequence). The CDR3 spans 15 residues. The V gene lost 3 bases and the J gene lost 0 bases, with 14 bases spanning the gap. CDR3 sequence: CSASSLQELNTEAFF. The CDR3 region has the DNA TGCAGTGCTAGTTCCCTACAGGAGCTGAACACTGAAGCTTTCTTT.

This clonotype was counted ten times or more. The J gene is TRBJ1-2, the V gene TRBV11-1; D is unclear. The germline gives CDR1 SGHAT, CDR2 FQDESV (reference sequence). The CDR3 sequence is 13 residues long. Trimming removed 2 bases at V and 2 bases at J, with 6 bases between. CDR3 in amino acids: CASSLYGNYGYTF. The CDR3 region has the DNA TGTGCCAGCAGCTTATACGGGAACTATGGCTACACCTTC.

Ten or more counts support this clonotype. This chain joins TRBV12-3 or TRBV12-4 and TRBJ2-1; D is perhaps TRBD1 (6 bases). CDR3 length: 16 amino acids. Trimming removed 5 bases at V and 0 bases at J, with 14 bases between. The CDR3 DNA reads TGTGCCAGCAGTGTCAGGGGATCGGGCTCCTACAATGAGCAGTTCTTC. Residues: CASSVRGSGSYNEQFF.

This clonotype appeared many times. The rearrangement uses TRBV20-1 and TRBJ2-5, with 15 bases fitting TRBD2. The CDR3 is made up of 17 amino acids. CDR1 DFQATT and CDR2 SNEGSKA come from the germline V gene (reference sequence). The V segment lost 6 bases and the J segment 5 bases; nucleotides outside the gene matches: 13. The CDR3 DNA sequence: TGCAGTGCCCCCCGATGGACTAGCGGGGGGGCGGGGGAGACCCAGTACTTC. This codes for CSAPRWTSGGAGETQYF.

This clonotype appeared many times. The chain combines TRBV7-9 with TRBJ1-4; D uncertain. CDR3 length: 13 residues. V lost 1 base to trimming and J lost 4 bases, with 4 bases between them. Germline V gene lookup returns CDR1 SEHNR and CDR2 FQNEAQ (reference sequence). This CDR3 is CASSLGGNEKLFF. The CDR3 coding sequence is TGTGCCAGCAGCTTAGGCGGTAATGAAAAACTGTTTTTT.

The chain couples TRBV7-8 to TRBJ2-2, with TRBD1 as a possible D gene (5 bases). This CDR3 spans 15 amino acids. In germline, CDR1 is SGHVS, CDR2 FQNEAQ. V shed 5 bases and J shed 4 bases, with 14 bases lying between them. The CDR3 DNA follows: TGTGCCAGCAGCCCCTTGTCAGGGCCCACCGGGGAGCTGTTTTTT. Translation gives CASSPLSGPTGELFF.

This clonotype was counted at least ten times. The CDR3 nucleotides read TGTGCCAGCAGCTCCAGGGACAGAAAAGAGACCCAGTACTTC. Protein: CASSSRDRKETQYF. This chain joins TRBV7-2 and TRBJ2-5, with 7 bases aligning to TRBD1. This CDR3 spans 14 amino acids. Germline V gene lookup returns CDR1 SGHTA and CDR2 FQGNSA. After removal of 4 bases from V and 3 bases from J, the junction contained 5 bases not matched to a gene.

The sample holds many counts of this clonotype. Mismatch with germline at one junction end may stem from a read error. The DNA of the CDR3 is TGCAGTGCCCCCGCACAGGGAAGGACCTATAGCAATCTGCCCCAGCATTTT. Translating it yields CSAPAQGRTYSNLPQHF. This chain links TRBV20-1 with TRBJ1-5, with D perhaps matching TRBD1 (6 bases). CDR3 length equals 17 residues. In germline, CDR1 is DFQATT, CDR2 SNEGSKA (reference sequence).

In its sample, this clonotype was seen many times. The genes are TRBV12-3 or TRBV12-4 and TRBJ2-7, with D maybe TRBD2 (6 bases). Trimming cost V 8 bases and J 2 bases, with 19 bases left between them. The CDR3 runs to 15 residues. As DNA, the CDR3 is TGTGCCAGCCCCGTCGCCTGGCGGGGCACCTACGAGCAGTACTTC. This sequence encodes CASPVAWRGTYEQYF.

At least ten counts were recorded for this clonotype. The chain combines TRBV5-1 with TRBJ2-3; TRBD1 is a possible D gene (6 bases). This CDR3 spans 15 amino acids. Germline CDR1 is SGHRS and CDR2 is YFSETQ. The germline V and J ends were trimmed by 6 bases and 6 bases, with 20 bases remaining between them. CDR3 in DNA: TGCGCCAGCACCCCGCTCGACAGGATGGGGGATACGCAGTATTTT. Translated, it gives CASTPLDRMGDTQYF. Drawing the rest from reference TRBV5-1 and TRBJ2-3, the complete variable domain is KAGVTQTPRYLIKTRGQQVTLSCSPISGHRSVSWYQQTPGQGLQFLFEYFSETQRNKGNFPGRFSGRQFSNSRSEMNVSTLELGDSALYLCASTPLDRMGDTQYFGPGTRLTVL.

This clonotype was found many times. This chain uses TRBV9 with TRBJ2-1, with 10 bases identical to TRBD2. This CDR3 is built from 16 residues. Germline loops: CDR1 SGDLS, CDR2 YYNGEE. The V and J ends lost 3 bases and 7 bases, in that order; junction bases with no gene match: 10. The CDR3 region is CASSGFIAGGVNEQFF. The CDR3 bases are TGTGCCAGCAGCGGTTTTATAGCGGGGGGAGTTAATGAGCAGTTCTTC.

This clonotype was recorded many times. V is TRBV29-1 and J is TRBJ2-1; D possibly matches TRBD1 or TRBD2 (6 bases each). With 8 bases removed from V and 12 bases from J, the gap between germline ends came to 32 bases. This CDR3 is built from 16 residues. CDR1 is SQVTM, CDR2 ANQGSEA, per germline. CDR3 loop: CSHRAKGGMSAGPQFF. The CDR3 DNA reads TGCAGCCATAGAGCCAAGGGGGGAATGTCGGCGGGCCCGCAGTTCTTC.

The table lists this clonotype with many counts. This chain uses TRBV5-1 with TRBJ2-5; 8 bases are a match to TRBD2. Germline CDR1 and CDR2: SGHRS and YFSETQ. This CDR3 is built from 16 residues. J gave up 2 bases and V 4 bases, and 10 bases lay outside the gene matches. The chain's CDR3 is CASSPGGSTLQETQYF. Written as DNA, the CDR3 is TGCGCCAGCAGCCCGGGGGGGAGTACCTTACAAGAGACCCAGTACTTC.

This clonotype was detected ten times or more. The chain uses TRBV12-3 or TRBV12-4 and TRBJ1-2; D gene ambiguous. With 4 bases removed from V and 4 bases from J, the gap between germline ends came to 13 bases. The CDR3 has 14 residues. The CDR3 here is CASSYITGIYGYTF. CDR3 DNA sequence: TGTGCCAGCAGTTATATCACTGGAATCTATGGCTACACCTTC.

The sample holds many counts of this clonotype. V and J are TRBV6-2 or TRBV6-3 and TRBJ2-6; D uncertain. V lost 6 bases to trimming and J lost 0 bases, with 3 bases between them. This CDR3 is 13 amino acids long. Germline V gene sequence: CDR1 MNHEY, CDR2 SVGEGT. The DNA of the CDR3 is TGTGCCAGCAGGGGCTCTGGGGCCAACGTCCTGACTTTC. It translates to CASRGSGANVLTF.

The sample holds many counts of this clonotype. The chain joins TRBV15 to TRBJ1-5; D might be TRBD1 (5 bases). Germline CDR1 LNHNV, CDR2 YYDKDF (reference sequence). Trimming shortened V by 3 bases and J by 3 bases, and 15 bases separated the two germline ends. This CDR3 has 16 amino acids. The CDR3 region is CATSSLRDAYNQPQHF. In DNA form, the CDR3 reads TGTGCCACCAGCAGTCTCAGGGACGCTTACAATCAGCCCCAGCATTTT.

This clonotype was seen at least ten times. This chain connects TRBV7-9 to TRBJ2-2; 8 bases map to TRBD1. Per germline, CDR1 SEHNR and CDR2 FQNEAQ (reference sequence). CDR3 size: 14 residues. J was trimmed by 4 bases and V by 11 bases; bases with no gene match: 9. The CDR3 here is CAGSRTGSTGELFF. DNA of the CDR3: TGTGCCGGCTCCCGGACAGGGAGCACCGGGGAGCTGTTTTTT.

This chain joins TRBV20-1 and TRBJ1-1; 7 nucleotides align to TRBD1. The CDR3 contains 12 residues. Per the germline V gene, CDR1 is DFQATT and CDR2 is SNEGSKA (reference sequence). V was clipped by 4 bases and J by 4 bases; unmatched bases: 3. The CDR3 coding sequence is TGCAGTGCTACCACAGGGGTCACTGAAGCTTTCTTT. This codes for CSATTGVTEAFF.

This clonotype occurred many times. This chain links TRBV7-2 with TRBJ2-1; TRBD1 aligns across 7 bases. There are 16 residues in the CDR3. V was pared by 2 bases and J by 3 bases, with 7 bases of the junction left unmatched. Per germline, CDR1 SGHTA and CDR2 FQGNSA. Here the CDR3 reads CASSLWSGTVYNEQFF. The CDR3 nucleotides are TGTGCCAGCAGCTTATGGTCCGGGACAGTCTACAATGAGCAGTTCTTC.

At least ten counts were recorded for this clonotype. This chain links TRBV7-2 with TRBJ2-5, with TRBD1 matching over 8 bases. Germline loops: CDR1 SGHTA, CDR2 FQGNSA. There are 13 residues in the CDR3. The V gene end was trimmed by 6 bases and the J gene end by 6 bases; junction bases not matched to a gene: 6. The CDR3: CASRLDRVQTQYF. In DNA, the CDR3 is TGTGCCAGCAGGTTGGACAGGGTCCAGACCCAGTACTTC.

This clonotype was observed many times. The J gene is TRBJ2-4, the V gene TRBV27, with D uncertain. Germline lookup yields CDR1 MNHEY and CDR2 SMNVEV (reference sequence). This CDR3 is 15 amino acids long. V lost 4 bases and J 0 bases, leaving 10 bases between the germline ends. The CDR3 DNA reads TGTGCCAGCAGTTATTCTACAGCAGCCAAAAACATTCAGTACTTC. It specifies CASSYSTAAKNIQYF.

This clonotype was seen at least ten times. V usage is TRBV20-1 and J usage is TRBJ1-1; TRBD1 aligns across 7 bases. The CDR3 totals 13 residues. Trimming took 3 bases from V and 6 from J; bases not matched to a gene: 7. Per the germline V gene, CDR1 is DFQATT and CDR2 is SNEGSKA (reference sequence). This CDR3 reads CSASSDRSAEAFF. CDR3 coding DNA: TGCAGTGCTAGCTCGGACAGGTCGGCTGAAGCTTTCTTT.

At least ten counts were recorded for this clonotype. The CDR3 nucleotides are TGTGCCAGCAGCCTGACACCGGGACGCCCCACAGATACGCAGTATTTT. This sequence encodes CASSLTPGRPTDTQYF. V is TRBV7-2 and J is TRBJ2-3; TRBD1 or TRBD2 may be the D gene (5 bases each). Germline V lookup: CDR1 SGHTA, CDR2 FQGNSA. CDR3 size: 16 residues. Trimming took off 5 bases at V and 2 bases at J, with 17 bases between the two ends.

Ten or more counts support this clonotype. The chain carries TRBV12-3 or TRBV12-4 and TRBJ2-2, with TRBD1 matching 9 bases. The CDR3 loop spans 16 amino acids. The V gene end was trimmed by 11 bases and the J gene end by 4 bases; junction bases not matched to a gene: 14. The DNA of the CDR3 is TGTGCCGCGGGGAAGTATGGGGACAGGGTCACCGGGGAGCTGTTTTTT. Translating gives CAAGKYGDRVTGELFF.

In this sample, this clonotype turned up many times. This chain joins TRBV20-1 and TRBJ1-6, with 7 bases matching TRBD1. V lost 0 bases, J lost 9 bases, and 2 bases stayed unmatched. The V gene's germline CDR1 is DFQATT and CDR2 SNEGSKA (reference sequence). The CDR3 spans 13 residues. The CDR3 bases are TGCAGTGCTAGAGACCGACAGGGTTCACCCCTCCACTTT. This translates into CSARDRQGSPLHF.

This clonotype was counted ten times or more. The chain couples TRBV29-1 to TRBJ2-3; TRBD1 is a possible D gene (6 bases). The CDR3 length is 11 residues. Germline lookup yields CDR1 SQVTM and CDR2 ANQGSEA. The V end lost 7 bases, the J end lost 3 bases, and 8 bases lay between the germline ends. The CDR3 region has the DNA TGCAGCGACAGGGTAACAGATACGCAGTATTTT. Its protein product is CSDRVTDTQYF.